Below are 18 T cell receptor beta chains sequenced from a single sample in a study of identifying expanded T cells in peripheral blood. Produced via immunoSEQ multiplex PCR; TCRdb's table is partial and in-frame only. This sample yields about 52,000 clones, of which less than 85% are seen a single time; roughly 15% belongs to the top ten. Material: blood. These receptors originate from a person aged 18 to 75 in good health.

This sequence joins TRBV5-1 and TRBJ1-4; D gene uncertain. This CDR3 spans 16 amino acids. Per the germline V gene, CDR1 is SGHRS and CDR2 is YFSETQ. V shed 5 bases and J shed 5 bases, with 19 bases lying between them. The CDR3 coding sequence is TGCGCCAGCAGTTTGAGTTTCGGCGGCGGGAATGAAAAACTGTTTTTT. Its translation: CASSLSFGGGNEKLFF.

V and J are TRBV6-6 and TRBJ2-7; tentative D call: TRBD2 (5 bases). V lost 6 bases and J lost 6, with 18 bases in between. The CDR3 spans 14 residues. Germline CDR1 reads MNHNY; CDR2 reads SVGAGI (reference sequence). In DNA, the CDR3 is TGTGCCAGCAGAAGAGCGGACTCGCTCAGCGAGCAGTACTTC. Protein: CASRRADSLSEQYF.

V is TRBV5-1 and J is TRBJ2-3, with 8 nucleotides matching TRBD1. Germline V lookup: CDR1 SGHRS, CDR2 YFSETQ. CDR3 length: 15 residues. Germline trimming cut 4 bases from V and 3 bases from J; bases unmatched to any gene: 7. CDR3 amino acids: CASSRHTGGTDTQYF. In DNA form, the CDR3 reads TGCGCCAGCAGCCGACATACAGGGGGAACAGATACGCAGTATTTT. The whole variable domain, remainder taken from reference TRBV5-1 and TRBJ2-3, is KAGVTQTPRYLIKTRGQQVTLSCSPISGHRSVSWYQQTPGQGLQFLFEYFSETQRNKGNFPGRFSGRQFSNSRSEMNVSTLELGDSALYLCASSRHTGGTDTQYFGPGTRLTVL.

The rearrangement uses TRBV7-8 and TRBJ2-5; D not resolved. CDR3 length: 13 residues. Germline values: CDR1 SGHVS, CDR2 FQNEAQ. V gave up 5 bases and J gave up 2 bases, with 9 bases separating them. The CDR3 DNA reads as TGTGCCAGCAGCCCAACCCCACAAGAGACCCAGTACTTC. Protein sequence: CASSPTPQETQYF. The full variable domain, rest sourced from reference TRBV7-8 and TRBJ2-5, is GAGVSQSPRYKVAKRGQDVALRCDPISGHVSLFWYQQALGQGPEFLTYFQNEAQLDKSGLPSDRFFAERPEGSVSTLKIQRTQQEDSAVYLCASSPTPQETQYFGPGTRLLVL.

This chain connects TRBV27 to TRBJ1-5, with a tentative D call TRBD1 (6 bases). This CDR3 region has 14 residues. Germline V gives CDR1 MNHEY, CDR2 SMNVEV (reference sequence). Trimming removed 6 bases at V and 2 bases at J, with 11 bases between. The CDR3 loop reads CASSSGVGNQPQHF. For the CDR3, the DNA is TGTGCCAGCAGCTCAGGGGTTGGCAATCAGCCCCAGCATTTT.

The V call is TRBV15, the J call TRBJ1-1, with D unresolved. The V end lost 0 bases, the J end lost 3 bases, and 8 bases lay between the germline ends. The CDR3 is 14 residues long. The germline V gene encodes CDR1 LNHNV and CDR2 YYDKDF (reference sequence). CDR3 sequence (DNA): TGTGCCACCAGCAGAGAACGACGTTACACTGAAGCTTTCTTT. This encodes CATSRERRYTEAFF.

The sample holds a few counts of this clone. This chain connects TRBV20-1 to TRBJ1-1; weak D call: TRBD1 (5 bases). The germline V gene has CDR1 DFQATT and CDR2 SNEGSKA (reference sequence). CDR3 length: 11 amino acids. The CDR3, as DNA: TGCAGCGGGGCCATGAACACTGAAGCTTTCTTT. Amino acid sequence: CSGAMNTEAFF.

The chain employs TRBV7-2 and TRBJ2-5; 9 bases are a match to TRBD1. V lost 3 bases to trimming and J lost 5 bases; unmatched junction nucleotides: 4. Germline CDR1 SGHTA, CDR2 FQGNSA. This CDR3 is built from 14 residues. The CDR3 DNA sequence: TGTGCCAGCAGCTTCGACAGGGGGAGGGAGACCCAGTACTTC. Its translation: CASSFDRGRETQYF.

The chain couples TRBV5-1 to TRBJ2-1, with 10 bases fitting TRBD2. The CDR3 loop spans 16 amino acids. V was pared by 0 bases and J by 5 bases, with 5 bases of the junction left unmatched. In germline, CDR1 is SGHRS, CDR2 YFSETQ. The CDR3 spells CASSLGSLAGDNEQFF. For the CDR3, the DNA is TGCGCCAGCAGCTTGGGTTCTCTAGCGGGGGACAATGAGCAGTTCTTC.

V gene TRBV19 combines with J gene TRBJ1-5; D may be TRBD1 (6 bases). This CDR3 has 14 residues. CDR1 and CDR2 (germline): LNHDA, SQIVND (reference sequence). V was pared by 6 bases and J by 1 base, with 10 bases between. For the CDR3, the DNA is TGTGCCAGTAGCGAGGGGGTAAGCAATCAGCCCCAGCATTTT. It codes for CASSEGVSNQPQHF.

This chain connects TRBV9 to TRBJ2-1; the match to TRBD2 covers 14 bases. Per germline, CDR1 SGDLS and CDR2 YYNGEE. J lost 15 bases, V lost 4 bases, and 15 bases had no gene match. CDR3 size: 16 residues. The CDR3 reads CASSLEPMTSGGATFF. In DNA form, the CDR3 reads TGTGCCAGCAGCTTAGAACCAATGACTAGCGGGGGGGCCACGTTCTTC. The full variable domain, completed using reference TRBV9 and TRBJ2-1, is DSGVTQTPKHLITATGQRVTLRCSPRSGDLSVYWYQQSLDQGLQFLIQYYNGEERAKGNILERFSAQQFPDLHSELNLSSLELGDSALYFCASSLEPMTSGGATFFGPGTRLTVL.

V usage is TRBV9 and J usage is TRBJ2-7, with 7 positions matching TRBD1. J lost 5 bases, V lost 1 base, and 3 bases had no gene match. Germline V CDR1 and CDR2: SGDLS, YYNGEE. The CDR3 is 13 amino acids. The CDR3, as DNA: TGTGCCAGCAGCGTATCAGACAGGGACGAGCAGTACTTC. It yields the protein CASSVSDRDEQYF.

The chain uses TRBV19 and TRBJ1-1; TRBD1 aligns across 7 bases. V gave up 0 bases and J gave up 9 bases; unmatched junction bases: 7. The V gene's germline CDR1 is LNHDA and CDR2 SQIVND (reference sequence). CDR3 length equals 14 residues. CDR3 residues: CASSIDWTGQKAFF. In DNA form, the CDR3 reads TGTGCCAGTAGTATAGACTGGACAGGACAAAAAGCTTTCTTT.

The rearrangement joins TRBV5-6 to TRBJ1-6; 7 nucleotides match TRBD1. Germline values: CDR1 SGHDT, CDR2 YYEEEE. The CDR3 covers 14 residues. The J segment lost 13 bases and the V segment lost 3 bases, leaving 10 bases of the junction unmatched. In DNA, the CDR3 is TGTGCCAGCAGCTCGGGACAGCCCCTCGGGCCCCTCCACTTT. Its protein product is CASSSGQPLGPLHF.

The rearrangement uses TRBV10-2 and TRBJ1-5; D may be TRBD1 (5 bases). Germline CDR1 is WSHSY and CDR2 is SAAADI. There are 13 residues in the CDR3. V shed 10 bases and J shed 7 bases, with 17 bases lying between them. CDR3 amino acids: CATKGRLAQPQHF. The CDR3 DNA follows: TGCGCCACCAAGGGACGGCTAGCACAGCCCCAGCATTTT.

V gene TRBV6-1 combines with J gene TRBJ2-3; the D is unclear. The CDR3 runs 14 residues. The V gene's germline CDR1 is MNHNS and CDR2 SASEGT. Trimming took off 7 bases at V and 1 base at J, with 12 bases between the two ends. The CDR3 coding sequence is TGTGCCAGCAAGGCCGTAGTTGGCACAGATACGCAGTATTTT. It codes for CASKAVVGTDTQYF.

This rearrangement joins TRBV28 to TRBJ2-7; 12 nucleotides agree with TRBD1. V lost 5 bases, J lost 5 bases, and 7 bases stayed unmatched. CDR1 MDHEN and CDR2 SYDVKM come from the germline V gene. There are 15 residues in the CDR3. The DNA for the CDR3 is TGTGCCAGCAGTGCCCCCGGGACAGGGGGCCACGAGCAGTACGTC. It encodes CASSAPGTGGHEQYV.

V and J are TRBV5-6 and TRBJ2-5; 8 bases line up with TRBD1. The CDR3 sequence is 15 residues long. Germline trimming cut 5 bases from V and 4 bases from J; bases unmatched to any gene: 10. CDR1 SGHDT and CDR2 YYEEEE come from the germline V gene. In nucleotides, the CDR3 is TGTGCCAGCAGGTCGGGACAGGTCTTAGGAGAGACCCAGTACTTC. It encodes CASRSGQVLGETQYF.